The rows below give T cell receptor beta chains drawn from one sample of a study of blood T cell repertoires in COVID-19. Some clones are missing from TCRdb's copy, which holds only in-frame ones; the method was immunoSEQ multiplex PCR. In the table there are about 400,000 clones, approximately 86% of which are singletons. Input material: peripheral blood. These receptors originate from a human donor in a cohort sampled during active COVID-19. Both conserved end residues are part of each CDR3. A D gene is named only where the DNA matches it firmly.

j_gene: TRBJ2-5; v_gene: TRBV9; d_gene: .; CDR3nt: TGTGCCAGCAGCGTAGGGCTAGCGCTTCAAGAGACCCAGTACTTC; CDR3aa: CASSVGLALQETQYF
j_gene: TRBJ1-5; v_gene: TRBV13; d_gene: TRBD1; CDR3nt: TGTGCCAGCAGCATGGGGACAGGGGGAAATAGCAATCAGCCCCAGCATTTT; CDR3aa: CASSMGTGGNSNQPQHF
j_gene: TRBJ2-5; v_gene: TRBV7-3; d_gene: .; CDR3nt: TGTGCCAGCAGCTTCGGACAGAGAGAGACCCAGTACTTC; CDR3aa: CASSFGQRETQYF
j_gene: TRBJ1-3; v_gene: TRBV7-2; d_gene: .; CDR3nt: TGTGCCAGCAGCTTAGATCAGTCTGGAAACACCATATATTTT; CDR3aa: CASSLDQSGNTIYF
j_gene: TRBJ2-3; v_gene: TRBV5-1; d_gene: .; CDR3nt: TGCGCCAGCAGCTTGGTGCAGTCCACAGATACGCAGTATTTT; CDR3aa: CASSLVQSTDTQYF
j_gene: TRBJ1-1; v_gene: TRBV3-1/TRBV3-2; d_gene: .; CDR3nt: TGTGCCAGCAGCCCCTATTCAAACGCCGCTTTCTTT; CDR3aa: CASSPYSNAAFF
j_gene: TRBJ1-4; v_gene: TRBV3-1/TRBV3-2; d_gene: TRBD1; CDR3nt: TGTGCCAGCAGCCAAACAGGGGGACCCAATGAAAAACTGTTTTTT; CDR3aa: CASSQTGGPNEKLFF
j_gene: TRBJ2-7; v_gene: TRBV5-3; d_gene: TRBD2; CDR3nt: TGTGCCAGAAGCTTCAGGACTAGCGGGATCTGGGAGCAGTACTTC; CDR3aa: CARSFRTSGIWEQYF
j_gene: TRBJ2-7; v_gene: TRBV6-5; d_gene: TRBD2; CDR3nt: TGTGCCACCCGGATGACTAGCGGGAGTTCCTACGAGCAGTACTTC; CDR3aa: CATRMTSGSSYEQYF
j_gene: TRBJ1-2; v_gene: TRBV30; d_gene: .; CDR3nt: TGTGCCTGGAGGGCAAGACAGTTATATGGCTACACCTTC; CDR3aa: CAWRARQLYGYTF
j_gene: TRBJ2-3; v_gene: TRBV28; d_gene: TRBD2; CDR3nt: TGTGCCAGCAGTGGGGGGACTAGCGGGATCACAGATACGCAGTATTTT; CDR3aa: CASSGGTSGITDTQYF
j_gene: TRBJ2-7; v_gene: TRBV7-9; d_gene: TRBD2; CDR3nt: TGTGCCAGCAGCCTGGGACTAGCGGGACTTAACTACGAGCAGTACTTC; CDR3aa: CASSLGLAGLNYEQYF
j_gene: TRBJ1-3; v_gene: TRBV10-3; d_gene: .; CDR3nt: TGTGCCATAGGGGAACCTCTAGACTCTGGAAACACCATATATTTT; CDR3aa: CAIGEPLDSGNTIYF
j_gene: TRBJ2-7; v_gene: TRBV7-9; d_gene: TRBD1; CDR3nt: TGTGCCAGCAGCCTCGGGACAGGAGCCTACGAGCAGTACTTC; CDR3aa: CASSLGTGAYEQYF
j_gene: TRBJ1-4; v_gene: TRBV7-6; d_gene: TRBD1; CDR3nt: TGTGCCAGCAGCTTAGCAGGGGGCGCGACTAATGAAAAACTGTTTTTT; CDR3aa: CASSLAGGATNEKLFF
j_gene: TRBJ2-1; v_gene: TRBV25-1; d_gene: .; CDR3nt: TGTGCCAGCAGTGAGTCGACAGCCTACAATGAGCAGTTCTTC; CDR3aa: CASSESTAYNEQFF
j_gene: TRBJ1-6; v_gene: TRBV2; d_gene: TRBD1; CDR3nt: TGTGCCAGCAGTCCGGGACAGGGGGGCCGAACCCTCCACTTT; CDR3aa: CASSPGQGGRTLHF
j_gene: TRBJ1-6; v_gene: TRBV28; d_gene: .; CDR3nt: TGTGCCAGCAGTTGGACCATAGGGGATAATTCACCCCTCCACTTT; CDR3aa: CASSWTIGDNSPLHF
j_gene: TRBJ1-2; v_gene: TRBV29-1; d_gene: .; CDR3nt: TGCAGCGTTGATTTAGGGGGTAACTATGGCTACACCTTC; CDR3aa: CSVDLGGNYGYTF
j_gene: TRBJ2-3; v_gene: TRBV7-3; d_gene: .; CDR3nt: TGTGCCAGCAGCTTAGAAGCACCCAGGGGGCTAGCGGCGGGGGCAGATACGCAGTATTTT; CDR3aa: CASSLEAPRGLAAGADTQYF
j_gene: TRBJ1-6; v_gene: TRBV2; d_gene: .; CDR3nt: TGTGCCAGCAGAGCAGACCAGGGGAGGGGTTCACCCCTCCACTTT; CDR3aa: CASRADQGRGSPLHF
j_gene: TRBJ2-3; v_gene: TRBV3-1/TRBV3-2; d_gene: TRBD1; CDR3nt: TGTGCCAGCAGCCCCGGGACAGGTGCAGATACGCAGTATTTT; CDR3aa: CASSPGTGADTQYF
j_gene: TRBJ1-5; v_gene: TRBV4-2; d_gene: .; CDR3nt: TGTGCCAGCAGCCAAGCGGCAGGCGCAAGCAATCAGCCCCAGCATTTT; CDR3aa: CASSQAAGASNQPQHF
j_gene: TRBJ2-7; v_gene: TRBV7-9; d_gene: .; CDR3nt: TGTGCCAGCAGCGCTAGGGAGTCCTACGAGCAGTACTTC; CDR3aa: CASSARESYEQYF
j_gene: TRBJ2-7; v_gene: TRBV21-1; d_gene: .; CDR3nt: TGTGCCAGCAGCAAAGGGGGCATGAACGAGCAGTACTTC; CDR3aa: CASSKGGMNEQYF
j_gene: TRBJ1-2; v_gene: TRBV4-1; d_gene: .; CDR3nt: TGCGCCAGCAGCCAAGGAGGGCTCTATGGCTACACCTTC; CDR3aa: CASSQGGLYGYTF
j_gene: TRBJ1-1; v_gene: TRBV6-2/TRBV6-3; d_gene: .; CDR3nt: TGTGCCAGCAGTTACGGGCGAGGAGGGCCTGAAGCTTTCTTT; CDR3aa: CASSYGRGGPEAFF
j_gene: TRBJ1-3; v_gene: TRBV3-1/TRBV3-2; d_gene: TRBD1; CDR3nt: TGTGCCAGCAGCCAAGCGACAGGGGCTGGAAACACCATATATTTT; CDR3aa: CASSQATGAGNTIYF
j_gene: TRBJ2-6; v_gene: TRBV6-5; d_gene: .; CDR3nt: TGTGCCTCCTCCGACGGGTCCGGGGCCAACGTCCTGACTTTC; CDR3aa: CASSDGSGANVLTF
j_gene: TRBJ1-2; v_gene: TRBV12-3/TRBV12-4; d_gene: .; CDR3nt: TGTGCCAGCGGCGGGGGAGGCTATGGCTACACCTTC; CDR3aa: CASGGGGYGYTF